This T cell receptor (beta chain) was found in a study of OX40 agonist ivuxolimab in advanced cancers. From germline, CDR1 is WSHSY and CDR2 SAAADI. Trimming removed 5 bases from V and 3 bases from J, with 12 bases in between. The CDR3 consists of 14 residues. Method: immunoSEQ multiplex PCR; TCRdb's copy keeps in-frame clones and lacks some. The sample includes some 35,000 clones, approximately 87% of them seen just once. The specimen comprised CD4+ or CD8+ T cells sorted from blood, sampled in a trial of the OX40 agonist ivuxolimab. This clonotype originated in an adult with an advanced solid tumor such as melanoma, head and neck, liver or kidney cancer. V and J are TRBV10-2 and TRBJ2-3; D might be TRBD1 (6 bases). The CDR3 region has the DNA TGCGCCAGCAGTCATGGCAGGGGAACAGATACGCAGTATTTT. This encodes CASSHGRGTDTQYF.